What follows are 29 T cell receptor beta chains derived from one specimen sequenced in a study of cytomegalovirus exposure and HLA in healthy donors. PCR employed 60 Vbeta and 13 Jbeta primers. Measured with immunoSEQ multiplex PCR; TCRdb has only the in-frame clones, and not every one. There are about 120,000 clones in the sample; roughly three quarters occur only once, and more than 1.5% lies in the top ten. The sequenced material came from PBMCs. These receptors all come from a woman younger than 35 in good health and CMV-seronegative.

The rearrangement joins TRBV4-1 to TRBJ2-1, with a weak D call TRBD1 (6 bases). Germline V lookup: CDR1 MGHRA, CDR2 YSYEKL. CDR3 length equals 16 residues. Trimming took off 0 bases at V and 3 bases at J, with 12 bases between the two ends. The CDR3 loop is CASSQDETGGYNEQFF. In DNA form, the CDR3 reads TGCGCCAGCAGCCAAGATGAGACAGGAGGCTACAATGAGCAGTTCTTC.

This chain links TRBV19 with TRBJ1-3; the match to TRBD1 covers 7 bases. Germline V gene lookup returns CDR1 LNHDA and CDR2 SQIVND (reference sequence). V shed 10 bases and J 2 bases; nucleotides not matched to a gene: 8. The CDR3 is 14 residues long. The CDR3: CATRQGSAGNTIYF. The CDR3 DNA reads TGTGCCACCCGACAGGGAAGCGCTGGAAACACCATATATTTT.

The CDR3 is CASSSSHSGTGELFF. CDR3 in DNA: TGTGCCAGCAGCTCGAGTCACTCAGGGACCGGGGAGCTGTTTTTT. The chain combines TRBV9 with TRBJ2-2, with a possible D match to TRBD1 (5 bases). The CDR3 loop spans 15 amino acids. V dropped 4 bases and J dropped 5 bases, with 15 bases sitting between them. CDR1 SGDLS and CDR2 YYNGEE come from the germline V gene. Combining the CDR3 with reference TRBV9 and TRBJ2-2 gives the whole variable domain DSGVTQTPKHLITATGQRVTLRCSPRSGDLSVYWYQQSLDQGLQFLIQYYNGEERAKGNILERFSAQQFPDLHSELNLSSLELGDSALYFCASSSSHSGTGELFFGEGSRLTVL.

The gene calls are TRBV5-6 and TRBJ1-2, with TRBD1 matching 7 bases. V shed 0 bases and J 7 bases; nucleotides not matched to a gene: 6. Germline values: CDR1 SGHDT, CDR2 YYEEEE. This CDR3 region has 14 residues. CDR3 DNA sequence: TGTGCCAGCAGCTTGGGACAGGGAGTATCTGGCTACACCTTC. It translates to CASSLGQGVSGYTF.

This chain links TRBV10-2 with TRBJ2-7; 10 bases align to TRBD1. The CDR3 spans 17 residues. J was trimmed by 6 bases and V by 4 bases; bases with no gene match: 15. Germline V gene data show CDR1 as WSHSY and CDR2 as SAAADI. CDR3 in amino acids: CASSVPQAGTGVGEQYF. For the CDR3, the DNA is TGCGCCAGCAGTGTTCCCCAAGCTGGGACAGGGGTAGGCGAGCAGTACTTC.

This chain links TRBV11-2 with TRBJ2-2; 8 bases are shared with TRBD1. Looked up from germline, CDR1 is SGHAT and CDR2 is FQNNGV. V gave up 5 bases and J gave up 5 bases; unmatched junction bases: 10. This CDR3 comprises 16 residues. This chain's CDR3 is CASSRRTGGLTGELFF. CDR3 bases: TGTGCCAGCAGCCGAAGAACAGGGGGTCTAACCGGGGAGCTGTTTTTT.

The chain links TRBV2 to TRBJ1-2; 9 bases are shared with TRBD1. The junction had 5 bases not matched to a gene; V was cut back by 10 bases and J by 5 bases. The germline V gene encodes CDR1 SNHLY and CDR2 FYNNEI. CDR3 size: 12 residues. CDR3 amino acids: CATSGQGYGYTF. The CDR3 DNA sequence: TGTGCCACGTCGGGACAGGGTTATGGCTACACCTTC.

The V call is TRBV5-1, the J call TRBJ2-2, with a possible D match to TRBD1 (5 bases). CDR3 length: 16 residues. Between the trimmed V and J ends, which lost 1 base and 4 bases, there was a span of 14 bases. The germline CDR1 and CDR2 sequences are SGHRS and YFSETQ. The CDR3 nucleotides read TGCGCCAGCAGCTTGATGTTTGACAGAGGCACCGGGGAGCTGTTTTTT. It translates to CASSLMFDRGTGELFF. Full variable domain (missing parts from reference TRBV5-1 and TRBJ2-2): KAGVTQTPRYLIKTRGQQVTLSCSPISGHRSVSWYQQTPGQGLQFLFEYFSETQRNKGNFPGRFSGRQFSNSRSEMNVSTLELGDSALYLCASSLMFDRGTGELFFGEGSRLTVL.

The chain recombines TRBV19 with TRBJ2-7; 9 nucleotides align to TRBD1. V was clipped by 1 base and J by 1 base; unmatched bases: 8. The CDR3 loop spans 17 amino acids. The germline CDR1 and CDR2 sequences are LNHDA and SQIVND (reference sequence). The CDR3 sequence: CASSIGGGQGASYEQYF. The CDR3 DNA reads as TGTGCCAGTAGTATAGGTGGGGGACAGGGCGCTTCCTACGAGCAGTACTTC. Using reference TRBV19 and TRBJ2-7 for the parts outside the CDR3, the full variable domain is DGGITQSPKYLFRKEGQNVTLSCEQNLNHDAMYWYRQDPGQGLRLIYYSQIVNDFQKGDIAEGYSVSREKKESFPLTVTSAQKNPTAFYLCASSIGGGQGASYEQYFGPGTRLTVT.

V usage is TRBV29-1 and J usage is TRBJ1-1; D possibly corresponds to TRBD1 (5 bases). Trimming removed 4 bases from V and 4 bases from J, with 13 bases in between. This CDR3 has 13 residues. From germline, CDR1 is SQVTM and CDR2 ANQGSEA. CDR3 nucleotide sequence: TGCAGCGTTGCTCTGGGGGGAGGCACTGAAGCTTTCTTT. Residues: CSVALGGGTEAFF.

This CDR3 is CASSSITSSSYNEQFF. For the CDR3, the DNA is TGTGCCAGCAGCTCCATAACGTCTAGCTCCTACAATGAGCAGTTCTTC. This chain links TRBV7-9 with TRBJ2-1; D unclear. Germline V lookup: CDR1 SEHNR, CDR2 FQNEAQ (reference sequence). The CDR3 extends over 16 amino acids. Between the trimmed V and J ends, which lost 4 bases and 0 bases, there was a span of 13 bases.

The V and J genes are TRBV2 and TRBJ1-5; no clear D gene. The CDR3 extends over 14 amino acids. Trimming left V 3 bases short and J 0 bases short, with 6 bases between. Germline CDR1 SNHLY, CDR2 FYNNEI. The CDR3 spells CASSDIVSNQPQHF. The CDR3 DNA reads TGTGCCAGCAGTGATATAGTTAGCAATCAGCCCCAGCATTTT.

This clone was counted between two and nine times. This chain uses TRBV7-3 with TRBJ1-3; no reliable D call. This CDR3 is 13 amino acids long. Germline assignment: CDR1 SGHTA and CDR2 FQGTGA. V was shortened by 5 bases and J by 4 bases, with 9 bases between the two germline ends. The CDR3 bases are TGTGCCAGCAGCCCCCACTCCGGAAACACCATATATTTT. Protein product: CASSPHSGNTIYF.

The rearrangement links TRBV15 to TRBJ1-2; a weak D match, TRBD1 (6 bases). The germline gives CDR1 LNHNV, CDR2 YYDKDF (reference sequence). This CDR3 has 13 residues. Trimming pared 3 bases from V and 4 bases from J, leaving 9 bases between. The CDR3 DNA is TGTGCCACCAGCAGGGACAGACGCTATGGCTACACCTTC. Residues: CATSRDRRYGYTF. Drawing the rest from reference TRBV15 and TRBJ1-2, the complete variable domain is DAMVIQNPRYQVTQFGKPVTLSCSQTLNHNVMYWYQQKSSQAPKLLFHYYDKDFNNEADTPDNFQSRRPNTSFCFLDIRSPGLGDTAMYLCATSRDRRYGYTFGSGTRLTVV.

There are a few counts of this clone. J is TRBJ2-3 and V is TRBV5-4, with 10 bases identical to TRBD1. The length of the CDR3 is 15 residues. V was clipped by 4 bases and J by 2 bases; unmatched bases: 4. CDR1 SGHNT and CDR2 YYREEE come from the germline V gene (reference sequence). CDR3 DNA sequence: TGTGCCAGCAGCGAGGGACAGGGGTACACAGATACGCAGTATTTT. It translates to CASSEGQGYTDTQYF.

This chain joins TRBV30 and TRBJ2-7, with 9 nucleotides matching TRBD1. V lost 5 bases, J lost 3 bases, and 8 bases stayed unmatched. The CDR3 contains 14 residues. Germline assignment: CDR1 GTSNPN and CDR2 SVGIG (reference sequence). Here the CDR3 reads CAWGLGTGYYEQYF. As DNA, the CDR3 is TGTGCCTGGGGGCTCGGGACAGGGTACTACGAGCAGTACTTC.

The chain links TRBV6-1 to TRBJ2-5; perhaps TRBD1 as D (5 bases). Germline values: CDR1 MNHNS, CDR2 SASEGT. The CDR3 runs to 13 residues. Trimming took off 8 bases at V and 2 bases at J, with 12 bases between the two ends. CDR3 coding DNA: TGTGCCAGCCTACGCAGGACACAAGAGACCCAGTACTTC. Amino acids: CASLRRTQETQYF.

The chain uses TRBV15 and TRBJ1-2; possibly TRBD1 for D (6 bases). V dropped 5 bases and J dropped 3 bases, with 13 bases sitting between them. Germline CDR1 and CDR2: LNHNV and YYDKDF (reference sequence). This CDR3 has 14 amino acids. CDR3 sequence reads: CATSYRVGDYGYTF. For the CDR3, the DNA is TGTGCCACCAGCTACAGGGTCGGAGACTATGGCTACACCTTC.

The rearrangement links TRBV5-1 to TRBJ1-2; D not certain. This CDR3 comprises 13 residues. V lost 3 bases and J 5 bases, leaving 11 bases between the germline ends. Germline V gene sequence: CDR1 SGHRS, CDR2 YFSETQ. CDR3 amino acids: CASSSDYTYGYTF. In DNA, the CDR3 is TGCGCCAGCAGCTCCGACTACACTTATGGCTACACCTTC.

The chain combines TRBV5-1 with TRBJ1-5, with a possible D match to TRBD1 (6 bases). Trimming took off 0 bases at V and 5 bases at J, with 12 bases between the two ends. Looked up from germline, CDR1 is SGHRS and CDR2 is YFSETQ. This CDR3 contains 15 residues. The CDR3 protein is CASSLGRGDDQPQHF. The CDR3 DNA sequence: TGCGCCAGCAGCTTGGGCAGGGGCGACGATCAGCCCCAGCATTTT.

The chain joins TRBV30 to TRBJ1-3, with D possibly being TRBD1 (5 bases). Trimming stripped 5 bases from V and 1 base from J, with 9 bases between. CDR1 and CDR2 from the germline V gene are GTSNPN and SVGIG (reference sequence). The CDR3 totals 13 residues. The CDR3 reads CAWETGSGNTIYF. CDR3 bases: TGTGCCTGGGAAACAGGATCTGGAAACACCATATATTTT.

The CDR3 is CASWDRNTGELFF. Here the CDR3 DNA reads TGTGCCAGCTGGGACAGAAACACCGGGGAGCTGTTTTTT. The V and J genes are TRBV19 and TRBJ2-2, with 7 bases identical to TRBD1. Germline CDR1 reads LNHDA; CDR2 reads SQIVND (reference sequence). CDR3 length: 13 amino acids. Losses at the gene ends were 9 bases for V and 2 bases for J; bases not matched to a gene: 3.

This clone turned up a few times. The rearrangement links TRBV2 to TRBJ1-1; D is unresolved. CDR1 and CDR2 (germline): SNHLY, FYNNEI. The V gene lost 8 bases and the J gene lost 0 bases, with 10 bases spanning the gap. This CDR3 has 13 residues. For the CDR3, the DNA is TGTGCCAGCTCGTCAGAAGTGAACACTGAAGCTTTCTTT. Its translation: CASSSEVNTEAFF.

V and J are TRBV28 and TRBJ2-4; 9 bases match TRBD2. The ends lost 2 bases at V and 4 bases at J; junction bases unmatched: 6. In germline, CDR1 is MDHEN, CDR2 SYDVKM. The CDR3 sequence is 16 residues long. The CDR3 DNA sequence: TGTGCCAGCAGTTTACCTCCAACTAGCGGGAAAAACATTCAGTACTTC. This translates into CASSLPPTSGKNIQYF.

V and J are TRBV4-1 and TRBJ2-7; 7 nucleotides align to TRBD1. The germline V gene has CDR1 MGHRA and CDR2 YSYEKL. V was clipped by 0 bases and J by 4 bases; unmatched bases: 15. This CDR3 has 18 residues. CDR3 sequence (DNA): TGCGCCAGCAGCCAAGATGTTGTCCGGGACAGCGGAAAGTACGAGCAGTACTTC. Encoded protein: CASSQDVVRDSGKYEQYF.

The rearrangement joins TRBV29-1 to TRBJ2-1; TRBD1 agrees at 7 bases. V dropped 7 bases and J dropped 1; count of bases not matched to a gene: 22. This CDR3 has 19 amino acids. CDR1 is SQVTM, CDR2 ANQGSEA, per germline. The DNA for the CDR3 is TGCAGCGCCAGCCTTGACAGGGTCGAGGTTGGGCCGTCCTACAATGAGCAGTTCTTC. Protein sequence: CSASLDRVEVGPSYNEQFF.

This clone was counted a single time. The gene calls are TRBV28 and TRBJ1-2; 8 bases are shared with TRBD1. V lost 6 bases to trimming and J lost 4 bases; unmatched junction nucleotides: 7. Germline CDR1 MDHEN, CDR2 SYDVKM. The CDR3 length is 14 residues. The CDR3 bases are TGTGCCAGCAGCCCAGGGGGCACTTTCTATGGCTACACCTTC. Translating it yields CASSPGGTFYGYTF.

The rearrangement links TRBV28 to TRBJ1-1; D remains unclear. The CDR3 length is 13 residues. V was pared by 5 bases and J by 2 bases, with 9 bases between. Germline V gives CDR1 MDHEN, CDR2 SYDVKM. In nucleotides, the CDR3 is TGTGCCAGCAGTCTCACTCATAACACTGAAGCTTTCTTT. Its protein product is CASSLTHNTEAFF.

This clone came up a few times. This rearrangement joins TRBV5-4 to TRBJ1-1; 8 nucleotides agree with TRBD1. CDR3 length: 15 amino acids. CDR1 and CDR2 from the germline V gene are SGHNT and YYREEE (reference sequence). Unmatched junction bases numbered 10, after V lost 4 bases and J lost 5 bases. CDR3 bases: TGTGCCAGCAGCCCATACAGGGGGAGAAATACTGAAGCTTTCTTT. This encodes CASSPYRGRNTEAFF.